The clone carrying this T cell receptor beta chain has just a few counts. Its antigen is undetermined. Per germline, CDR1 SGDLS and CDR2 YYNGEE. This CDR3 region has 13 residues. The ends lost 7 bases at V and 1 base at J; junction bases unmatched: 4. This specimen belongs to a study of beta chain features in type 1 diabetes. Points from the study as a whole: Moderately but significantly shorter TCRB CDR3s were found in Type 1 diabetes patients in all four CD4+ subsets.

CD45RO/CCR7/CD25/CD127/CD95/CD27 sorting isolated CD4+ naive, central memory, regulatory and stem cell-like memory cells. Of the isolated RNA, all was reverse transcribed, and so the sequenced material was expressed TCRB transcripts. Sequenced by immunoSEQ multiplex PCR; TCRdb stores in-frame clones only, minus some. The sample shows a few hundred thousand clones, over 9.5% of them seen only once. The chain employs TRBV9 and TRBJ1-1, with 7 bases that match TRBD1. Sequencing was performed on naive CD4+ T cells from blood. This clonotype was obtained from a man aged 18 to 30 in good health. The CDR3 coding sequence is TGTGCCAGCCGCCGACAGGGGAACACTGAAGCTTTCTTT. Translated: CASRRQGNTEAFF. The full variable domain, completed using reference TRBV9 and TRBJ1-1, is DSGVTQTPKHLITATGQRVTLRCSPRSGDLSVYWYQQSLDQGLQFLIQYYNGEERAKGNILERFSAQQFPDLHSELNLSSLELGDSALYFCASRRQGNTEAFFGQGTRLTVV.